The clone carrying this T cell receptor (beta chain) was found once. Sequenced by immunoSEQ multiplex PCR; TCRdb stores in-frame clones only, minus some. The sample consists of roughly 150,000 clones, under 90% of them appearing once. The entry originates in a study of blood T cell repertoires in COVID-19. Across the whole study: Nucleic acid was either cDNA or gDNA, and it came from T cells, B-cell-depleted T cells, or PBMCs.

The V end lost 0 bases, the J end lost 4 bases, and 14 bases lay between the germline ends. The CDR3 loop spans 16 amino acids. Per the germline V gene, CDR1 is MNHEY and CDR2 is SVGAGI. This sequence originates from a man aged 55 to 70 with acute or convalescent COVID-19. The chain carries TRBV6-5 and TRBJ2-3; TRBD1 might be the D (6 bases). The sample taken for sequencing was peripheral blood. The CDR3 protein is CASSYSSQGRSDTQYF. The CDR3 DNA follows: TGTGCCAGCAGTTACTCGAGCCAGGGGAGATCAGATACGCAGTATTTT.